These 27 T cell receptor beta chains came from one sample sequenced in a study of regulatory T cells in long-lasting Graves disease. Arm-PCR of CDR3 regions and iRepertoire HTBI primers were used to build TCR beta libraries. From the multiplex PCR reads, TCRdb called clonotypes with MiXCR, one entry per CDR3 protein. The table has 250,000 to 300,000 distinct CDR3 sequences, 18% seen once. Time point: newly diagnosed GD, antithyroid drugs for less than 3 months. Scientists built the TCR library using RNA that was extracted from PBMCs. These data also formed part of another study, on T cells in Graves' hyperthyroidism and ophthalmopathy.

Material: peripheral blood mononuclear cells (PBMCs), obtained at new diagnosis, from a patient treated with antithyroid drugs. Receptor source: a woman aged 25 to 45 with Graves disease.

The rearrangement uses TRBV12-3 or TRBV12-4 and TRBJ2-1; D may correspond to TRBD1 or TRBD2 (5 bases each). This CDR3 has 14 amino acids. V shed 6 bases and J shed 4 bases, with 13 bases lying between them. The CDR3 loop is CASRSLGVYNEQFF. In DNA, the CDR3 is TGTGCCAGCAGATCACTGGGGGTTTACAATGAGCAGTTCTTC.

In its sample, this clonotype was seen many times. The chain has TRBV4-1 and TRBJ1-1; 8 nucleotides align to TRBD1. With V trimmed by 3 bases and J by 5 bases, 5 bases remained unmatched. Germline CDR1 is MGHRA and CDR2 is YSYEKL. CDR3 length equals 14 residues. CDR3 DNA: TGCGCCAGCAGCCATATCGACAGGGGTACTGAAGCTTTCTTT. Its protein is CASSHIDRGTEAFF.

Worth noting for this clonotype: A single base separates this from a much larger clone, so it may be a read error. The CDR3 spells CASSGIDSHNSLLHF. CDR3 sequence (DNA): TGTGCCAGCAGTGGAATCGACAGTCACAATTCACTCCTCCACTTT. The chain joins TRBV6-1 to TRBJ1-6; perhaps TRBD1 as D (5 bases). The CDR3 spans 15 residues. Germline CDR1 reads MNHNS; CDR2 reads SASEGT.

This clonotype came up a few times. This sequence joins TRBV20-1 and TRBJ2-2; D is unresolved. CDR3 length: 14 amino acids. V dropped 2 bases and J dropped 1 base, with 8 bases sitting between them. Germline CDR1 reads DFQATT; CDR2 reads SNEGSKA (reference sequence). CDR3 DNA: TGCAGTGCTAGATCCAGTGAGAACACCGGGGAGCTGTTTTTT. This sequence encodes CSARSSENTGELFF.

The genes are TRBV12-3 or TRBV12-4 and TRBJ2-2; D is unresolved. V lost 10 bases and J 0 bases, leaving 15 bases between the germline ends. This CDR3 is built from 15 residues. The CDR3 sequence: CATDNGSANTGELFF. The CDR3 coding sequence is TGTGCCACCGATAACGGCTCCGCGAACACCGGGGAGCTGTTTTTT.

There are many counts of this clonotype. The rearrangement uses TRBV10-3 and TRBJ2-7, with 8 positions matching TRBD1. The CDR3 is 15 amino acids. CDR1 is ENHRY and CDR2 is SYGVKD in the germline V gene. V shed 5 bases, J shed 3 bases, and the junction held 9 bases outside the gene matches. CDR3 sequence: CAISNGQGTSYEQYF. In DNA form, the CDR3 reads TGTGCCATCAGTAACGGACAGGGTACTAGCTACGAGCAGTACTTC.

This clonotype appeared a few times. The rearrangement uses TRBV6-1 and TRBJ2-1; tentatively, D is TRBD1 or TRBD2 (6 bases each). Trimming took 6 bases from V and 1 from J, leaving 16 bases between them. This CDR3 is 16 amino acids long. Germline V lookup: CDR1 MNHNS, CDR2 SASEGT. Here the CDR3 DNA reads TGTGCCAGCAGACCCTATGGGGGGCCGTCCTACAATGAGCAGTTCTTC. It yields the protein CASRPYGGPSYNEQFF.

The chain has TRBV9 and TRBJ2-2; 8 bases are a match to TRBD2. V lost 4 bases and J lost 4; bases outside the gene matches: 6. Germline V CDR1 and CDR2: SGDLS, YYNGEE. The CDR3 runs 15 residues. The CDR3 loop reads CASSLGGASTGELFF. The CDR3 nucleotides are TGTGCCAGCAGCCTCGGGGGGGCGAGCACCGGGGAGCTGTTTTTT.

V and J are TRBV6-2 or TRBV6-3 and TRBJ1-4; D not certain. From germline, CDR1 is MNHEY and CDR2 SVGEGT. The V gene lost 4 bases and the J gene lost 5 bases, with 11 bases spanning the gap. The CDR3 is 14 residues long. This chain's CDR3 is CASSSSGQNEKLFF. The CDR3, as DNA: TGTGCCAGCAGTTCGAGTGGTCAAAATGAAAAACTGTTTTTT.

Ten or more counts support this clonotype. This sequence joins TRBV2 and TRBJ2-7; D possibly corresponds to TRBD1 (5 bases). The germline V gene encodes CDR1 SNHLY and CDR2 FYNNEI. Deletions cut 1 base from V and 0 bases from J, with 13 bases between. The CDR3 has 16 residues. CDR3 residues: CASSEGQLILSYEQYF. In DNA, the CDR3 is TGTGCCAGCAGTGAAGGACAGCTAATTCTCTCCTACGAGCAGTACTTC.

CDR3 nucleotides: TGTGCCAGCAGCTTGTGGGGACAGGGATTAGGCTACACCTTC. Translation: CASSLWGQGLGYTF. The chain employs TRBV5-4 and TRBJ1-2, with 9 bases that match TRBD1. The V and J ends lost 1 base and 8 bases, in that order; junction bases with no gene match: 6. This CDR3 is 14 amino acids long. Per the germline V gene, CDR1 is SGHNT and CDR2 is YYREEE (reference sequence).

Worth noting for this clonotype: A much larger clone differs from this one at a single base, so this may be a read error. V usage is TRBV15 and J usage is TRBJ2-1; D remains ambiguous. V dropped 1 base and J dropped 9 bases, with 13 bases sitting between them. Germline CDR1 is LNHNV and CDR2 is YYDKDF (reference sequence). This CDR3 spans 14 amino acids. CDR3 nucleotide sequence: TGTGCCACCAGCAGAGCGGGTTCAAGGTCTGAGCAGTTCTTC. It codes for CATSRAGSRSEQFF. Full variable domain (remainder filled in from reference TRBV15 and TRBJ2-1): DAMVIQNPRYQVTQFGKPVTLSCSQTLNHNVMYWYQQKSSQAPKLLFHYYDKDFNNEADTPDNFQSRRPNTSFCFLDIRSPGLGDTAMYLCATSRAGSRSEQFFGPGTRLTVL.

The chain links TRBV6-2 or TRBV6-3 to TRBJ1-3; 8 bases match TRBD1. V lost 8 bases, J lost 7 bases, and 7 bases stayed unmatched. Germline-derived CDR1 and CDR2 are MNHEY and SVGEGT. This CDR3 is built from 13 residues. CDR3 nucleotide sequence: TGTGCCAGCGGTACAGGGGGAAAGAACACCATATATTTT. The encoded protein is CASGTGGKNTIYF.

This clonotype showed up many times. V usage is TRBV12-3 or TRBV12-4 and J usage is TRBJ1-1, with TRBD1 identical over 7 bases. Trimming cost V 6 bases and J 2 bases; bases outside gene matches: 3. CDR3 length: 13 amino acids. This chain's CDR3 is CASRGTANTEAFF. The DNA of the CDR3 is TGTGCCAGCAGGGGGACAGCCAACACTGAAGCTTTCTTT.

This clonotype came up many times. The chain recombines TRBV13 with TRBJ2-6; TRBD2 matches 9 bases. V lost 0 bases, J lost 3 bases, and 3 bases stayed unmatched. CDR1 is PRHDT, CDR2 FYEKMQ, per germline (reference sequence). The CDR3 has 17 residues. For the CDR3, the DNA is TGTGCCAGCAGCTTAGGATTAGCGGGGGATGGGGCCAACGTCCTGACTTTC. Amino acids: CASSLGLAGDGANVLTF.

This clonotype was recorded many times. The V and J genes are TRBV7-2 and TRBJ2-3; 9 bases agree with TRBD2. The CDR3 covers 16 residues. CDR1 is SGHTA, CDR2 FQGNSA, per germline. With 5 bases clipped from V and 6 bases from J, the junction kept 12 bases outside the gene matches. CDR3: CASSPLASGVSDTQYF. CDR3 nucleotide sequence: TGTGCCAGCAGCCCCCTGGCTAGCGGGGTGTCGGATACGCAGTATTTT.

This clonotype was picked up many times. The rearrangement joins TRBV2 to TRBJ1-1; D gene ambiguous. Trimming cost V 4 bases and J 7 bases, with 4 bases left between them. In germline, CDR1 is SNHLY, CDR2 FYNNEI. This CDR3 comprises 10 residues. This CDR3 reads CASSGDEAFF. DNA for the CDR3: TGTGCCAGCAGTGGAGATGAAGCTTTCTTT.

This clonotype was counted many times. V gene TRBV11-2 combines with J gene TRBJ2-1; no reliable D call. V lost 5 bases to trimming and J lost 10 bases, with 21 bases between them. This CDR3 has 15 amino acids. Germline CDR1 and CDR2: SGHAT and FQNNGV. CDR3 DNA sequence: TGTGCCAGCAGCCGAACCACCGCCTTGGTGGGGGAGCAGTTCTTC. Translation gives CASSRTTALVGEQFF.

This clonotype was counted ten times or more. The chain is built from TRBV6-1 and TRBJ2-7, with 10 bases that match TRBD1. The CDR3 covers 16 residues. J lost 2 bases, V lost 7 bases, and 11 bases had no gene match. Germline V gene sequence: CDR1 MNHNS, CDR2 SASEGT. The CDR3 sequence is CASTYPRDRGPYEQYF. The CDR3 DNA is TGTGCCAGCACCTACCCCCGGGACAGGGGCCCCTACGAGCAGTACTTC.

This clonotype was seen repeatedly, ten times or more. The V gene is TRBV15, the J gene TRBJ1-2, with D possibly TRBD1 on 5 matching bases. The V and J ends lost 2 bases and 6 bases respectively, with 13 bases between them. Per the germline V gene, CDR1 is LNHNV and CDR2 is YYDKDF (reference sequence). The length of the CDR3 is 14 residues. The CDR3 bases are TGTGCCACCAGCAGATCATCAGGGAGGGATGGCTACACCTTC. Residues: CATSRSSGRDGYTF.

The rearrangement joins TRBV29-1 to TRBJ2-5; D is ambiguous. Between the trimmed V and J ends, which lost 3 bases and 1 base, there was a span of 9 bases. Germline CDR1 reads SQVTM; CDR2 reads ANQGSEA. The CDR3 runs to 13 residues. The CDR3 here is CSVESGSQETQYF. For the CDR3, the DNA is TGCAGCGTTGAGTCGGGCAGCCAAGAGACCCAGTACTTC.

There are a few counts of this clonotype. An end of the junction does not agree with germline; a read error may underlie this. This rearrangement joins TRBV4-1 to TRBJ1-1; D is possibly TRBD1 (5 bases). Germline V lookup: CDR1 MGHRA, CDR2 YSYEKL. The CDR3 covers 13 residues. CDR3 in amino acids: CASSQLRVTEALF. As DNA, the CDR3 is TGCGCCAGCAGCCAACTCAGGGTCACTGAAGCTCTCTTT.

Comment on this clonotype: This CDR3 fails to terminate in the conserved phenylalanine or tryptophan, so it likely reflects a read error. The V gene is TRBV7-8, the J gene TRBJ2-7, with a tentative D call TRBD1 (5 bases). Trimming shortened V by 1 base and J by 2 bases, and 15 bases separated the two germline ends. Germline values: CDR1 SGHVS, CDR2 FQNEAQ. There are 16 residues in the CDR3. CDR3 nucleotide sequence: TGTGCCAGCAGCTTAGGTTCCTTGGACATTGCCTACGAGCAGTACCTA. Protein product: CASSLGSLDIAYEQYL.

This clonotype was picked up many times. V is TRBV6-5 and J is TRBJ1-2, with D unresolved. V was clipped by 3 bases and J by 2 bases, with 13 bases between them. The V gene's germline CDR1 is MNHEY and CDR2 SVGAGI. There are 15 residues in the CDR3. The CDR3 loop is CASSYWPEGNYGYTF. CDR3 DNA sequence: TGTGCCAGCAGTTATTGGCCCGAAGGCAACTATGGCTACACCTTC.

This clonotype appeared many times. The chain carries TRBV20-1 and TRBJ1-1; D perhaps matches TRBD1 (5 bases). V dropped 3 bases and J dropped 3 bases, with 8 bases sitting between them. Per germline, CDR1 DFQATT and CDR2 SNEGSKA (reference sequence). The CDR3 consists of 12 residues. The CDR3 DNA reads TGCAGTGCTAGGGGGGGGGACACTGAAGCTTTCTTT. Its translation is CSARGGDTEAFF.

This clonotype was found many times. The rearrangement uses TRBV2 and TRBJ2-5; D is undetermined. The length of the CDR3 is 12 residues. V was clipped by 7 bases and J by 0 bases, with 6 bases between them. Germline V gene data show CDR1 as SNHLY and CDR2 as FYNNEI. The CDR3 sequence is CASMSNQETQYF. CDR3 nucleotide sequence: TGTGCCAGCATGAGCAACCAAGAGACCCAGTACTTC.

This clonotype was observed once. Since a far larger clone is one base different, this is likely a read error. CDR3 coding DNA: TGTGCCAGCAGCTTGGGGGGACAGGGAAATCTAAATGAGCAGTCCTTC. Protein: CASSLGGQGNLNEQSF. The rearrangement links TRBV2 to TRBJ2-1; 9 positions match TRBD1. Germline V gene data show CDR1 as SNHLY and CDR2 as FYNNEI. This CDR3 comprises 16 residues.